This T cell receptor beta chain was sequenced during a study of human T cells and chemical hapten exposure. TCRdb reprocessed the RACE reads with MiXCR, giving one entry per CDR3 protein. The sample includes about 90,000 distinct CDR3 sequences, around 8.8% of them seen just once. The time point was: pre-sensitization, week 0. The treatment: therapeutic diphenylcyclopropenone sensitization with weekly scalp DPC. This CDR3 is 18 amino acids long. The germline gives CDR1 MNHEY, CDR2 SVGEGT. J lost 1 base, V lost 0 bases, and 9 bases had no gene match. This clonotype has at least ten counts. This sequence joins TRBV6-2 or TRBV6-3 and TRBJ2-4; the match to TRBD2 covers 7 bases. This sequence was found in a man in his forties or fifties with alopecia areata. Some clones in this sample may be carry-over from other donors' samples. Sequencing was performed on whole blood, taken in connection with sensitization to the hapten diphenylcyclopropenone (DPC). The CDR3 loop is CASSYSMKDGGAKNIQYF. CDR3 DNA sequence: TGTGCCAGCAGTTACTCGATGAAGGACGGGGGGGCCAAAAACATTCAGTACTTC.